Listed here are 27 T cell receptor beta chains from one sample, sequenced in a study of cytomegalovirus exposure and HLA in healthy donors. Researchers ran the PCR with 60 Vbeta and 13 Jbeta primers. Clones were sequenced by immunoSEQ multiplex PCR, and TCRdb holds only the in-frame ones, with some missing. This table has more than 130,000 clones, 70% to 75% appearing once. Sequenced sample: PBMCs. These receptors were obtained from a human donor in good health.

This clone came up a few times. The CDR3 DNA reads as TGTGCCAGTAGTATGGGCAGGGGGTCCTACGAGCAGTACTTC. Translation: CASSMGRGSYEQYF. V and J are TRBV19 and TRBJ2-7; TRBD1 matches at 7 bases. CDR1 is LNHDA and CDR2 is SQIVND in the germline V gene (reference sequence). The ends lost 3 bases at V and 1 base at J; junction bases unmatched: 3. The CDR3 contains 14 residues.

This clone was counted a few times. The chain links TRBV15 to TRBJ2-3, with D perhaps matching TRBD2 (5 bases). This CDR3 is 16 amino acids long. The V gene lost 1 base and the J gene lost 1 base, with 12 bases spanning the gap. The V gene's germline CDR1 is LNHNV and CDR2 YYDKDF (reference sequence). CDR3 DNA: TGTGCCACCAGCAGAGGTCGGGGAATGGGCACAGATACGCAGTATTTT. This encodes CATSRGRGMGTDTQYF.

The chain couples TRBV7-3 to TRBJ2-1; a weak D match, TRBD2 (6 bases). The CDR3 is 16 amino acids. The V gene's germline CDR1 is SGHTA and CDR2 FQGTGA. V dropped 5 bases and J dropped 6 bases, with 20 bases sitting between them. CDR3 residues: CASSPLGGVGVNEQFF. The CDR3 DNA follows: TGTGCCAGCAGCCCCCTTGGCGGGGTCGGCGTCAATGAGCAGTTCTTC. The full variable domain, its missing parts supplied by reference TRBV7-3 and TRBJ2-1, is GAGVSQTPSNKVTEKGKYVELRCDPISGHTALYWYRQSLGQGPEFLIYFQGTGAADDSGLPNDRFFAVRPEGSVSTLKIQRTERGDSAVYLCASSPLGGVGVNEQFFGPGTRLTVL.

V gene TRBV10-3 combines with J gene TRBJ2-7, with 9 bases fitting TRBD1. The CDR3 has 13 residues. Trimming at V came to 3 bases and at J to 4 bases, leaving 1 base not matched to a gene. Germline CDR1 reads ENHRY; CDR2 reads SYGVKD. CDR3 in amino acids: CAISEQGAYEQYF. The CDR3 DNA is TGTGCCATCAGTGAACAGGGGGCTTACGAGCAGTACTTC.

The rearrangement joins TRBV19 to TRBJ2-7, with D possibly matching TRBD2 (6 bases). This CDR3 has 15 amino acids. Between the trimmed V and J ends, which lost 5 bases and 4 bases, there was a span of 18 bases. Germline-derived CDR1 and CDR2 are LNHDA and SQIVND (reference sequence). The CDR3 sequence is CASSVYRGTVYEQYF. The CDR3 DNA reads TGTGCCAGTAGTGTTTACCGCGGGACCGTTTACGAGCAGTACTTC.

This chain connects TRBV7-2 to TRBJ1-1, with 7 bases that match TRBD1. Losses at the gene ends were 5 bases for V and 1 base for J; bases not matched to a gene: 7. CDR1 is SGHTA and CDR2 is FQGNSA in the germline V gene. The CDR3 is 15 residues long. CDR3 DNA: TGTGCCAGCAGCATATCCGGGACAGAGAACACTGAAGCTTTCTTT. Amino acids: CASSISGTENTEAFF.

This clone was detected a few times. The V gene is TRBV30, the J gene TRBJ1-1; D not certain. Germline V gene lookup returns CDR1 GTSNPN and CDR2 SVGIG (reference sequence). V lost 4 bases, J lost 1 base, and 10 bases lay in between. This CDR3 is 13 amino acids long. Here the CDR3 DNA reads TGTGCCTGGAAGAGCCAGGAGAACACTGAAGCTTTCTTT. Residues: CAWKSQENTEAFF. The entire variable domain, with the rest obtained from reference TRBV30 and TRBJ1-1, is as follows: SQTIHQWPATLVQPVGSPLSLECTVEGTSNPNLYWYRQAAGRGLQLLFYSVGIGQISSEVPQNLSASRPQDRQFILSSKKLLLSDSGFYLCAWKSQENTEAFFGQGTRLTVV.

The V gene is TRBV28, the J gene TRBJ1-5, with D possibly matching TRBD1 (5 bases). The CDR3 is made up of 15 amino acids. CDR1 and CDR2 from the germline V gene are MDHEN and SYDVKM. The V end lost 6 bases, the J end lost 4 bases, and 16 bases lay between the germline ends. The CDR3 loop reads CASSSPGGINQPQHF. CDR3 DNA sequence: TGTGCCAGCAGCTCCCCGGGGGGGATTAATCAGCCCCAGCATTTT. Full variable domain (remainder filled in from reference TRBV28 and TRBJ1-5): DVKVTQSSRYLVKRTGEKVFLECVQDMDHENMFWYRQDPGLGLRLIYFSYDVKMKEKGDIPEGYSVSREKKERFSLILESASTNQTSMYLCASSSPGGINQPQHFGDGTRLSIL.

The rearrangement uses TRBV10-2 and TRBJ1-1; possible D gene TRBD1, 5 bases. Germline lookup yields CDR1 WSHSY and CDR2 SAAADI. V was cut by 3 bases and J by 5 bases, with 10 bases left in between. The length of the CDR3 is 13 residues. DNA of the CDR3: TGCGCCAGCAGTGATACAGGAGGGACTGAAGCTTTCTTT. Translation: CASSDTGGTEAFF.

J is TRBJ2-7 and V is TRBV4-1; 11 nucleotides align to TRBD2. Germline CDR1 MGHRA, CDR2 YSYEKL. Unmatched junction bases numbered 20, after V lost 1 base and J lost 9 bases. CDR3 length: 19 residues. The CDR3 loop is CASSQGWLAGGKGRRGQYF. CDR3 DNA sequence: TGCGCCAGCAGCCAAGGGTGGCTAGCGGGAGGCAAGGGGAGAAGGGGGCAGTACTTC.

This chain connects TRBV4-2 to TRBJ2-2, with D maybe TRBD2 (6 bases). The CDR3 sequence is 16 residues long. The V gene's germline CDR1 is LGHNA and CDR2 YNFKEQ. Trimming stripped 2 bases from V and 5 bases from J, with 15 bases between. The CDR3 spells CASSQYEGGLTGELFF. The CDR3 bases are TGTGCCAGCAGCCAATACGAGGGAGGCCTGACCGGGGAGCTGTTTTTT.

This clone was detected a few times. This rearrangement joins TRBV7-9 to TRBJ2-1; the match to TRBD2 covers 10 bases. The germline V gene has CDR1 SEHNR and CDR2 FQNEAQ (reference sequence). V lost 2 bases, J lost 3 bases, and 4 bases stayed unmatched. This CDR3 spans 16 amino acids. CDR3 region: CASSLSSGSIYNEQFF. In nucleotides, the CDR3 is TGTGCCAGCAGCTTATCTAGCGGGAGCATCTACAATGAGCAGTTCTTC.

This clone has a count of ten or more. J is TRBJ2-1 and V is TRBV28; no clear D gene. Germline loops: CDR1 MDHEN, CDR2 SYDVKM. V was cut by 2 bases and J by 7 bases, with 15 bases left in between. This CDR3 region has 15 residues. Here the CDR3 reads CASSLEELPGNEQFF. As DNA, the CDR3 is TGTGCCAGCAGTTTAGAGGAACTACCCGGGAATGAGCAGTTCTTC.

The rearrangement links TRBV9 to TRBJ1-1; possibly TRBD1 for D (6 bases). CDR1 and CDR2 (germline): SGDLS, YYNGEE. V lost 4 bases, J lost 0 bases, and 13 bases lay in between. The CDR3 runs 15 residues. The CDR3 loop reads CASSTGWVMNTEAFF. The CDR3 region has the DNA TGTGCCAGCAGCACAGGGTGGGTGATGAACACTGAAGCTTTCTTT.

V is TRBV7-8 and J is TRBJ2-6, with 8 nucleotides matching TRBD1. The CDR3 runs 19 residues. With 3 bases clipped from V and 4 bases from J, the junction kept 14 bases outside the gene matches. Germline CDR1 reads SGHVS; CDR2 reads FQNEAQ. The chain's CDR3 is CASSFPRQGSREGANVLTF. The CDR3 bases are TGTGCCAGCAGCTTTCCGAGACAGGGGAGTCGTGAGGGGGCCAACGTCCTGACTTTC.

The chain employs TRBV5-1 and TRBJ2-7; the match to TRBD1 covers 7 bases. This CDR3 has 12 residues. Germline CDR1 SGHRS, CDR2 YFSETQ. With 3 bases clipped from V and 7 bases from J, the junction kept 4 bases outside the gene matches. CDR3 coding DNA: TGCGCCAGCAGCTCGGGACAGCGGGAGCAGTACTTC. This translates into CASSSGQREQYF.

The CDR3 is CASSEQAFSYNEQFF. CDR3 sequence (DNA): TGTGCCAGCAGTGAACAGGCTTTTTCCTACAATGAGCAGTTCTTC. The chain uses TRBV2 and TRBJ2-1; D not resolved. Germline CDR1 and CDR2: SNHLY and FYNNEI. With 2 bases removed from V and 1 base from J, the gap between germline ends came to 9 bases. This CDR3 comprises 15 residues.

The chain uses TRBV7-9 and TRBJ2-3; TRBD2 matches at 11 bases. Germline V lookup: CDR1 SEHNR, CDR2 FQNEAQ (reference sequence). V was clipped by 4 bases and J by 2 bases; unmatched bases: 5. This CDR3 has 16 residues. The CDR3 region is CASSSRSGRATDTQYF. In DNA form, the CDR3 reads TGTGCCAGCAGCTCCCGTAGCGGGAGGGCCACAGATACGCAGTATTTT.

This clone was picked up one time. The chain couples TRBV7-2 to TRBJ1-4; 8 bases are shared with TRBD1. The CDR3 has 16 residues. V dropped 3 bases and J dropped 8; count of bases not matched to a gene: 11. The V gene's germline CDR1 is SGHTA and CDR2 FQGNSA. CDR3 protein: CASSFNSGTGEEKLFF. The CDR3, as DNA: TGTGCCAGCAGCTTTAACTCCGGGACAGGCGAGGAAAAACTGTTTTTT.

This clone showed up just a few times. The chain is built from TRBV6-5 and TRBJ1-1; 8 bases agree with TRBD1. Looked up from germline, CDR1 is MNHEY and CDR2 is SVGAGI. The CDR3 consists of 14 residues. Trimming at V came to 6 bases and at J to 6 bases, leaving 9 bases not matched to a gene. The CDR3 nucleotides read TGTGCCAGCAGCACACAGGGGGGCTTTGCTGAAGCTTTCTTT. Its translation: CASSTQGGFAEAFF.

In this sample, this clone turned up a few times. The chain joins TRBV4-2 to TRBJ2-7; 15 bases match TRBD2. The CDR3 contains 16 residues. Per the germline V gene, CDR1 is LGHNA and CDR2 is YNFKEQ. The J segment lost 3 bases and the V segment lost 4 bases, leaving 4 bases of the junction unmatched. This CDR3 is CASSPGGLAGGYEQYF. The CDR3 region has the DNA TGTGCCAGCAGCCCCGGGGGACTAGCGGGAGGCTACGAGCAGTACTTC.

This chain uses TRBV11-2 with TRBJ1-2; 9 bases fit TRBD1. The CDR3 contains 15 residues. V lost 6 bases to trimming and J lost 4 bases; unmatched junction nucleotides: 9. CDR1 is SGHAT, CDR2 FQNNGV, per germline. In DNA form, the CDR3 reads TGTGCCAGCAGGAGCACAGGGGGCGCAGGCTATGGCTACACCTTC. Its protein product is CASRSTGGAGYGYTF.

The rearrangement uses TRBV7-3 and TRBJ2-6, with a possible D match to TRBD1 (5 bases). The CDR3 sequence is 15 residues long. V lost 4 bases to trimming and J lost 2 bases, with 9 bases between them. Germline V gives CDR1 SGHTA, CDR2 FQGTGA. CDR3 nucleotide sequence: TGTGCCAGCAGCTCAAACAGGCCTGGGGCCAACGTCCTGACTTTC. Encoded protein: CASSSNRPGANVLTF.

This chain links TRBV5-1 with TRBJ2-7, with TRBD1 matching 7 bases. CDR1 is SGHRS, CDR2 YFSETQ, per germline. The CDR3 spans 14 residues. V shed 5 bases, J shed 2 bases, and the junction held 7 bases outside the gene matches. The CDR3 DNA reads as TGCGCCAGCAGGGAGCAGGGGGACGCCTACGAGCAGTACTTC. This sequence encodes CASREQGDAYEQYF. Looking up the rest from reference TRBV5-1 and TRBJ2-7 gives the full variable domain: KAGVTQTPRYLIKTRGQQVTLSCSPISGHRSVSWYQQTPGQGLQFLFEYFSETQRNKGNFPGRFSGRQFSNSRSEMNVSTLELGDSALYLCASREQGDAYEQYFGPGTRLTVT.

The chain joins TRBV2 to TRBJ1-4, with 7 nucleotides matching TRBD1. V was clipped by 8 bases and J by 8 bases; unmatched bases: 11. Germline V gene data show CDR1 as SNHLY and CDR2 as FYNNEI. This CDR3 region has 14 residues. CDR3 amino acids: CASRRDRAIEKLFF. CDR3 nucleotide sequence: TGTGCCAGCCGTAGAGACAGGGCGATAGAAAAACTGTTTTTT.

This chain links TRBV29-1 with TRBJ2-1; TRBD2 agrees at 10 bases. V lost 5 bases to trimming and J lost 8 bases; unmatched junction nucleotides: 9. The CDR3 contains 14 residues. Per germline, CDR1 SQVTM and CDR2 ANQGSEA. The DNA for the CDR3 is TGCAGCGTTAGTAGGCGTCTAGCGGGGGATGAGCAGTTCTTC. Translation gives CSVSRRLAGDEQFF.

V usage is TRBV9 and J usage is TRBJ1-1; 7 bases fit TRBD1. Germline V gene data show CDR1 as SGDLS and CDR2 as YYNGEE. J lost 0 bases, V lost 5 bases, and 7 bases had no gene match. CDR3 length: 15 amino acids. The CDR3 nucleotides read TGTGCCAGCAGGCCAGGACAGGAACTGAACACTGAAGCTTTCTTT. The encoded protein is CASRPGQELNTEAFF. The full variable domain, completed using reference TRBV9 and TRBJ1-1, is DSGVTQTPKHLITATGQRVTLRCSPRSGDLSVYWYQQSLDQGLQFLIQYYNGEERAKGNILERFSAQQFPDLHSELNLSSLELGDSALYFCASRPGQELNTEAFFGQGTRLTVV.